The rows below give T cell receptor beta chains drawn from one sample of a study of OX40 agonist ivuxolimab in advanced cancers. Sequencing used immunoSEQ multiplex PCR; TCRdb keeps in-frame clones, though not all of them. The sample has some 120,000 clones, approximately 90% seen once. This specimen consisted of CD4+ or CD8+ T cells sorted from blood, obtained in a trial of the OX40 agonist ivuxolimab. These receptors all stem from an adult with an advanced solid tumor such as melanoma, head and neck, liver or kidney cancer. Each CDR3 is given with its conserved first and last residue. A D gene is named only where the DNA matches it firmly. Clone size is given for some rows only: seen once, a few or many times, or a class if the clone is expanded.

clone_size	j_call	d_call	v_call	cdr3_aa	cdr3_nt
once	TRBJ2-7	-	TRBV10-2	CASARTFYEQYF	TGCGCCAGCGCCCGGACATTCTACGAGCAGTACTTC
-	TRBJ2-3	-	TRBV6-5	CASSSRATETQYF	TGTGCCAGCAGTTCCCGGGCGACGGAAACGCAGTATTTT
-	TRBJ2-1	TRBD1	TRBV30	CAWTGTEYNEQFF	TGTGCCTGGACCGGGACAGAGTACAATGAGCAGTTCTTC
-	TRBJ2-7	-	TRBV6-5	CASRAGSYEQYF	TGTGCCAGCCGGGCGGGCTCCTACGAGCAGTACTTC
-	TRBJ2-3	-	TRBV7-9	CASRLGPVASTDTQYF	TGTGCCAGCAGGTTGGGGCCGGTAGCTAGCACAGATACGCAGTATTTT
-	TRBJ2-3	TRBD2	TRBV30	CAWSYLAGETDTQYF	TGTGCCTGGAGCTACCTAGCGGGAGAAACAGATACGCAGTATTTT
-	TRBJ2-7	TRBD1	TRBV28	CASSWTGGSYEQYF	TGTGCCAGCAGTTGGACAGGGGGCTCCTACGAGCAGTACTTC
once	TRBJ1-5	TRBD1	TRBV10-3	CAISPGTATQPQHF	TGTGCCATCAGTCCCGGGACAGCCACGCAGCCCCAGCATTTT
once	TRBJ2-7	TRBD2	TRBV11-2	CASSTRLAGRSYEQYF	TGTGCCAGCAGCACAAGACTAGCGGGACGCTCCTACGAGCAGTACTTC
-	TRBJ1-4	-	TRBV6-1	CASRNKEAGDQKLFF	TGTGCCAGCAGGAACAAGGAGGCGGGGGATCAAAAACTGTTTTTT
-	TRBJ1-1	-	TRBV9	CASSAGTLNTEAFF	TGTGCCAGCAGCGCCGGGACTTTGAACACTGAAGCTTTCTTT
-	TRBJ2-7	-	TRBV5-5	CASSSSAIAYEQYF	TGTGCCAGCAGCTCGTCGGCTATCGCCTACGAGCAGTACTTC
-	TRBJ1-4	-	TRBV6-6	CASSPTLGRGEKLFF	TGTGCCAGCAGTCCCACTCTGGGCAGGGGTGAAAAACTGTTTTTT
-	TRBJ1-2	-	TRBV7-9	CASSLASGRNYGYTF	TGTGCCAGCAGCTTAGCATCTGGCAGAAATTATGGCTACACCTTC
-	TRBJ2-1	TRBD2	TRBV11-3	CASSSSGSSGPYNEQFF	TGTGCCAGCAGCTCGTCTGGGTCTAGCGGGCCCTACAATGAGCAGTTCTTC
-	TRBJ1-2	-	TRBV6-1	CASSEALRGGQLTLGGYTF	TGTGCCAGCAGTGAAGCGCTTCGAGGAGGACAGCTTACCCTCGGGGGCTACACCTTC
-	TRBJ2-3	TRBD2	TRBV7-3	CASSLFPAGIRDTQYF	TGTGCCAGCAGCTTATTCCCAGCGGGAATTCGAGATACGCAGTATTTT
-	TRBJ2-5	-	TRBV2	CASSEEGASSGGTQYF	TGTGCCAGCAGTGAGGAGGGGGCCTCGTCAGGAGGGACCCAGTACTTC